Below, 26 T cell receptor beta chains from the same sample are listed, as sequenced in a study of blood T cell repertoires in COVID-19. The data were produced by immunoSEQ multiplex PCR, yet TCRdb's version contains in-frame clones alone and is incomplete. The sample holds 330,000 or so clones, roughly 87% seen once. The source material was peripheral blood. The receptors come from a man aged 25-40 years with COVID-19, enrolled during active disease.

The rearrangement uses TRBV28 and TRBJ1-1; 7 positions agree with TRBD1. CDR1 is MDHEN and CDR2 is SYDVKM in the germline V gene. CDR3 length: 14 residues. Trimming took 2 bases from V and 10 from J; bases not matched to a gene: 10. CDR3 coding DNA: TGTGCCAGCAGTTTAAGGACAGGTAACACGGGAGCTTTCTTT. This gives the protein CASSLRTGNTGAFF. The full variable domain, rest sourced from reference TRBV28 and TRBJ1-1, is DVKVTQSSRYLVKRTGEKVFLECVQDMDHENMFWYRQDPGLGLRLIYFSYDVKMKEKGDIPEGYSVSREKKERFSLILESASTNQTSMYLCASSLRTGNTGAFFGQGTRLTVV.

V is TRBV5-1 and J is TRBJ2-5; D not certain. Trimming left V 0 bases short and J 4 bases short, with 10 bases between. From germline, CDR1 is SGHRS and CDR2 YFSETQ. The CDR3 has 14 amino acids. Written as DNA, the CDR3 is TGCGCCAGCAGCTTGGGCCATAGTGGAGAGACCCAGTACTTC. It is translated as CASSLGHSGETQYF. The full variable domain, in which reference TRBV5-1 and TRBJ2-5 provide the parts outside the CDR3, is KAGVTQTPRYLIKTRGQQVTLSCSPISGHRSVSWYQQTPGQGLQFLFEYFSETQRNKGNFPGRFSGRQFSNSRSEMNVSTLELGDSALYLCASSLGHSGETQYFGPGTRLLVL.

This clone was observed a few times. This chain links TRBV11-3 with TRBJ2-7; 7 nucleotides line up with TRBD2. CDR1 SGHNT and CDR2 YENEEA come from the germline V gene. The CDR3 spans 15 residues. V dropped 1 base and J dropped 3; count of bases not matched to a gene: 6. The CDR3 DNA sequence: TGTGCCAGCAGCTTAGGGGCGGGAGCTTACTACGAGCAGTACTTC. It codes for CASSLGAGAYYEQYF. The whole variable domain, filled in from reference TRBV11-3 and TRBJ2-7, reads EAGVVQSPRYKIIEKKQPVAFWCNPISGHNTLYWYLQNLGQGPELLIRYENEEAVDDSQLPKDRFSAERLKGVDSTLKIQPAELGDSAVYLCASSLGAGAYYEQYFGPGTRLTVT.

The sample holds one count of this clone. The chain links TRBV7-2 to TRBJ2-5; TRBD1 might be the D (5 bases). V lost 4 bases to trimming and J lost 1 base, with 13 bases between them. Germline lookup yields CDR1 SGHTA and CDR2 FQGNSA. There are 15 residues in the CDR3. CDR3 amino acids: CASSSQQGTQETQYF. The CDR3 DNA reads TGTGCCAGCAGCTCACAGCAGGGTACCCAAGAGACCCAGTACTTC.

The chain joins TRBV10-3 to TRBJ1-1; TRBD1 is a possible D gene (5 bases). Germline-derived CDR1 and CDR2 are ENHRY and SYGVKD. The germline V and J ends were trimmed by 4 bases and 2 bases, with 14 bases remaining between them. The CDR3 spans 15 residues. The CDR3 sequence is CAISVATGHNTEAFF. DNA of the CDR3: TGTGCCATCAGTGTAGCCACAGGACATAACACTGAAGCTTTCTTT.

Note on this clone: This CDR3 is also generated by other DNA sequences in the sample. The chain employs TRBV27 and TRBJ1-5; weak D call: TRBD1 (6 bases). The CDR3 is made up of 13 amino acids. Deletions cut 4 bases from V and 6 bases from J, with 10 bases between. CDR1 is MNHEY and CDR2 is SMNVEV in the germline V gene (reference sequence). This CDR3 reads CASSSRGSQPQHF. In DNA, the CDR3 is TGTGCCAGCAGTTCCAGGGGAAGTCAGCCCCAGCATTTT.

The chain carries TRBV5-4 and TRBJ2-7; tentative D call: TRBD1 (5 bases). V lost 6 bases to trimming and J lost 5 bases, with 18 bases between them. Germline V gives CDR1 SGHNT, CDR2 YYREEE (reference sequence). The CDR3 contains 14 residues. Here the CDR3 reads CASNHKEWGHEQYF. The CDR3 DNA is TGTGCCAGCAACCACAAAGAGTGGGGCCACGAGCAGTACTTC.

V usage is TRBV12-3 or TRBV12-4 and J usage is TRBJ1-2; 7 positions match TRBD1. J lost 8 bases, V lost 3 bases, and 3 bases had no gene match. The CDR3 has 12 residues. The CDR3: CASSFRGKGYTF. In nucleotides, the CDR3 is TGTGCCAGCAGTTTCAGGGGGAAAGGCTACACCTTC.

The genes are TRBV9 and TRBJ1-2, with D perhaps TRBD1 (6 bases). V lost 6 bases, J lost 4 bases, and 22 bases lay in between. CDR1 and CDR2 (germline): SGDLS, YYNGEE. This CDR3 has 16 amino acids. CDR3 in DNA: TGTGCCAGCACCTTAGACCCCGGGACATCCGGCTATGGCTACACCTTC. Its translation is CASTLDPGTSGYGYTF.

The V gene is TRBV11-3, the J gene TRBJ1-1; 11 bases agree with TRBD1. This CDR3 is 15 amino acids long. Germline loops: CDR1 SGHNT, CDR2 YENEEA. V lost 5 bases and J lost 0; bases outside the gene matches: 2. CDR3 region: CASSAGQGVNTEAFF. The CDR3 DNA reads TGTGCCAGCAGCGCGGGACAGGGGGTGAACACTGAAGCTTTCTTT. Looking up the rest from reference TRBV11-3 and TRBJ1-1 gives the full variable domain: EAGVVQSPRYKIIEKKQPVAFWCNPISGHNTLYWYLQNLGQGPELLIRYENEEAVDDSQLPKDRFSAERLKGVDSTLKIQPAELGDSAVYLCASSAGQGVNTEAFFGQGTRLTVV.

The chain has TRBV10-3 and TRBJ2-1; possible D gene TRBD2, 6 bases. The CDR3 totals 14 residues. Trimming removed 6 bases at V and 9 bases at J, with 18 bases between. In germline, CDR1 is ENHRY, CDR2 SYGVKD. In nucleotides, the CDR3 is TGTGCCATCAGCCGCTCCTCTACTAGCCCTGAGCAGTTCTTC. Amino acids: CAISRSSTSPEQFF.

The chain recombines TRBV7-8 with TRBJ2-3; no reliable D call. V lost 4 bases, J lost 4 bases, and 9 bases lay in between. The CDR3 length is 13 residues. Germline CDR1 SGHVS, CDR2 FQNEAQ. The CDR3 loop is CASSYDSSDTQYF. CDR3 in DNA: TGTGCCAGCAGCTACGACTCTTCAGATACGCAGTATTTT.

The chain couples TRBV5-1 to TRBJ2-3; the D is unclear. Germline CDR1 SGHRS, CDR2 YFSETQ. The CDR3 length is 15 residues. Between the trimmed V and J ends, which lost 1 base and 2 bases, there was a span of 11 bases. The CDR3 DNA reads TGCGCCAGCAGCTTGTCGGTCTCGTTCACAGATACGCAGTATTTT. Protein sequence: CASSLSVSFTDTQYF.

The chain combines TRBV27 with TRBJ2-7; 8 bases match TRBD1. The CDR3 extends over 14 amino acids. J gave up 2 bases and V 8 bases, and 8 bases lay outside the gene matches. Germline V CDR1 and CDR2: MNHEY, SMNVEV (reference sequence). CDR3: CASGFGTGPYEQYF. For the CDR3, the DNA is TGTGCCAGCGGGTTTGGGACAGGACCCTACGAGCAGTACTTC.

V gene TRBV10-1 combines with J gene TRBJ2-7; 12 bases are a match to TRBD2. The ends lost 5 bases at V and 2 bases at J; junction bases unmatched: 7. This CDR3 region has 16 residues. CDR1 and CDR2 (germline): WNHNN, SYGVQD (reference sequence). The CDR3 sequence: CASSLKGLAGPYEQYF. The CDR3 nucleotides are TGCGCCAGCAGTCTAAAGGGACTAGCGGGTCCCTACGAGCAGTACTTC.

V and J are TRBV5-1 and TRBJ2-3; 9 nucleotides align to TRBD2. The trim removed 1 base at V and 0 bases at J, leaving 3 bases unmatched. CDR1 SGHRS and CDR2 YFSETQ come from the germline V gene. The CDR3 runs 16 residues. The CDR3 DNA reads as TGCGCCAGCAGCTTGCTAGCGGGACAGAGCACAGATACGCAGTATTTT. It is translated as CASSLLAGQSTDTQYF.

The chain uses TRBV5-6 and TRBJ1-2, with 12 bases fitting TRBD1. This CDR3 spans 19 amino acids. Germline assignment: CDR1 SGHDT and CDR2 YYEEEE. The J segment lost 8 bases and the V segment lost 4 bases, leaving 21 bases of the junction unmatched. CDR3 protein: CASSPIQGGQGAAVRGYTF. The CDR3 DNA sequence: TGTGCCAGCAGCCCTATTCAGGGGGGACAGGGGGCTGCCGTTCGCGGCTACACCTTC.

The V and J genes are TRBV11-2 and TRBJ1-5; possibly TRBD1 for D (6 bases). Germline V gene lookup returns CDR1 SGHAT and CDR2 FQNNGV. The V end was cut by 4 bases, the J end by 6 bases, with 16 bases between. The length of the CDR3 is 15 residues. The CDR3 DNA reads TGTGCCAGCAGCTCACAGGGTAGCGGGAGTCAGCCCCAGCATTTT. It is translated as CASSSQGSGSQPQHF.

The chain combines TRBV6-5 with TRBJ2-7, with D possibly TRBD2 on 5 matching bases. The V end lost 7 bases, the J end lost 2 bases, and 9 bases lay between the germline ends. CDR3 length: 12 amino acids. Germline CDR1 is MNHEY and CDR2 is SVGAGI. The CDR3 nucleotides are TGTGCCAGCACAGTGACTACCTACGAGCAGTACTTC. Its protein product is CASTVTTYEQYF.

The V gene is TRBV9, the J gene TRBJ2-3; the D gene is possibly TRBD2 (5 bases). The length of the CDR3 is 14 residues. Germline CDR1 reads SGDLS; CDR2 reads YYNGEE. Trimming stripped 0 bases from V and 2 bases from J, with 7 bases between. CDR3 in amino acids: CASSVVRDTDTQYF. In DNA, the CDR3 is TGTGCCAGCAGCGTAGTACGGGACACAGATACGCAGTATTTT.

The rearrangement links TRBV7-9 to TRBJ1-4, with 9 bases lining up with TRBD1. CDR1 is SEHNR, CDR2 FQNEAQ, per germline (reference sequence). Germline trimming cut 5 bases from V and 5 bases from J; bases unmatched to any gene: 6. The CDR3 extends over 15 amino acids. This CDR3 is CASSRGDRENEKLFF. The CDR3, as DNA: TGTGCCAGCAGCAGGGGGGACAGGGAAAATGAAAAACTGTTTTTT. The full variable domain, in which reference TRBV7-9 and TRBJ1-4 provide the parts outside the CDR3, is DTGVSQNPRHKITKRGQNVTFRCDPISEHNRLYWYRQTLGQGPEFLTYFQNEAQLEKSRLLSDRFSAERPKGSFSTLEIQRTEQGDSAMYLCASSRGDRENEKLFFGSGTQLSVL.

The gene calls are TRBV4-1 and TRBJ2-7; D ambiguous. V gave up 1 base and J gave up 3 bases, with 13 bases separating them. In germline, CDR1 is MGHRA, CDR2 YSYEKL. CDR3 size: 15 residues. CDR3 coding DNA: TGCGCCAGCAGCCAAGTCTGGGCGTACGACTACGAGCAGTACTTC. Amino acid sequence: CASSQVWAYDYEQYF.

CDR3 DNA sequence: TGTGCCAGCAGTTTTGGAGTGCTCTCTGGAAACACCATATATTTT. Encoded protein: CASSFGVLSGNTIYF. The chain carries TRBV28 and TRBJ1-3; D is unresolved. The V end was cut by 3 bases, the J end by 0 bases, with 9 bases between. The V gene's germline CDR1 is MDHEN and CDR2 SYDVKM. CDR3 length: 15 residues.

The V gene is TRBV6-5, the J gene TRBJ1-1, with D possibly TRBD1 on 5 matching bases. The V and J ends lost 4 bases and 1 base respectively, with 13 bases between them. Looked up from germline, CDR1 is MNHEY and CDR2 is SVGAGI. CDR3 length: 15 amino acids. DNA of the CDR3: TGTGCCAGCAGTTTCCAGGGAATGGCGAACACTGAAGCTTTCTTT. Its protein is CASSFQGMANTEAFF.

The J gene is TRBJ2-1, the V gene TRBV5-1, with a possible D match to TRBD1 (6 bases). V was shortened by 4 bases and J by 4 bases, with 18 bases between the two germline ends. Per germline, CDR1 SGHRS and CDR2 YFSETQ. The CDR3 loop spans 16 amino acids. The CDR3 DNA sequence: TGCGCCAGCAGCCCCTCCTATAGGGACAAGTACAATGAGCAGTTCTTC. It specifies CASSPSYRDKYNEQFF.

The V call is TRBV5-1, the J call TRBJ2-7, with D possibly TRBD1 on 6 matching bases. V was shortened by 0 bases and J by 6 bases, with 10 bases between the two germline ends. The CDR3 loop spans 13 amino acids. Germline V gene lookup returns CDR1 SGHRS and CDR2 YFSETQ. In nucleotides, the CDR3 is TGCGCCAGCAGCTTGGGACAGGACCTCGAGCAGTACTTC. Translating it yields CASSLGQDLEQYF.